This is a list of T cell receptor beta chains from one sample in a study of T-cell reconstitution after alpha-beta-depleted transplantation in children. MiXCR was run by TCRdb on the PCR reads, yielding one entry per CDR3 protein. The sample yields about 440,000 distinct CDR3 sequences, around two fifths seen once. This specimen consisted of PBMCs, obtained before TCRalphabeta/CD19-depleted stem cell transplant. These receptors were taken from a girl aged 2-15 years with aplastic anemia, due to receive a stem cell transplant. Each CDR3 is given with its conserved first and last residue. The order of the fields is J gene, V gene, CDR3 protein.

TRBJ1-1 TRBV6-1 CASSQGRRVWTEAFF
TRBJ2-1 TRBV15 CATSRGPMGANEQFF
TRBJ1-3 TRBV7-6 CASSPFVRREFGNTIYF
TRBJ2-4 TRBV6-1 CASDKSRAWVAKNIQYF
TRBJ2-7 TRBV6-5 CASSYWGTSGGNYEQYF
TRBJ2-2 TRBV2 CASSVELTDTGELFF
TRBJ1-1 TRBV7-9 CASSPLKSPEAFF
TRBJ1-3 TRBV11-2 CASRQSGIQSGNTIYF
TRBJ2-5 TRBV2 CASRELAGLQETQYF
TRBJ1-2 TRBV7-2 CASSLMTRVNYGYTF
TRBJ1-1 TRBV6-1 CASVRYLPNTEAFF
TRBJ2-6 TRBV29-1 CSVEWTSGANVLTF
TRBJ1-2 TRBV6-5 CASSSTLQGAGGYTF
TRBJ2-1 TRBV15 CATSRSLVESEQFF
TRBJ2-1 TRBV6-5 CASSSTAGDYNNEQFF
TRBJ1-4 TRBV28 CASSLYATNEKLFF
TRBJ1-4 TRBV4-1 CASSPKAPTNEKLFF
TRBJ1-1 TRBV28 CASSLTGKTEAFF
TRBJ2-1 TRBV6-1 CASSPYRLAGPNNEQFF
TRBJ2-1 TRBV5-1 CASSPYWVLAGDNNEQFF
TRBJ2-3 TRBV7-3 CASSSTGTSGTDTQYF
TRBJ2-1 TRBV5-1 CASTPPGGAGLLGSSYNEQFF
TRBJ2-3 TRBV7-3 CASSFRQGTTDTQYF
TRBJ2-7 TRBV7-8 CASSLGVGGSYEQYF
TRBJ2-7 TRBV15 CATSRDQFYEQYF
TRBJ2-3 TRBV20-1 CSAIVGGSTDTQYF
TRBJ1-2 TRBV20-1 CSASDPEGYRHGIGGYTF
TRBJ2-7 TRBV27 CASSLLRAVSGYYEQYF
TRBJ2-5 TRBV3-1 CASSLYGSRGQYEETQYF
TRBJ2-4 TRBV20-1 CSAGESGRINIQYF
TRBJ2-1 TRBV7-2 CASSPGLVGAEQFF
TRBJ2-2 TRBV2 CASNPKTGPYTGELFF
TRBJ2-7 TRBV5-6 CASSLLAGRLYEQYF
TRBJ2-7 TRBV5-5 CASRVALAGVYEQYF
TRBJ2-3 TRBV10-1 CASSGSTSGGDTDTQYF
TRBJ2-3 TRBV7-9 CASTEPTDTQYF
TRBJ2-4 TRBV29-1 CSARGQGPKNIQYF
TRBJ2-1 TRBV29-1 CSVDRAGGTYNEQFF
TRBJ1-3 TRBV5-1 CASSGDINSGNTIYF
TRBJ1-4 TRBV20-1 CSAPGRGATNEKLFF
TRBJ2-2 TRBV21-1 CASSNRPGRNTGELFF
TRBJ1-3 TRBV20-1 CCFPSAGQKGSGNTIYF
TRBJ2-2 TRBV7-9 CASSSGPTGTGELFF
TRBJ2-5 TRBV5-1 CASSLTGTVGETQYF
TRBJ2-5 TRBV6-5 CASSYLSDRKQETQYF
TRBJ1-2 TRBV2 CASMGQGNYGYTF
TRBJ2-2 TRBV2 CASSDWTGATGELFF
TRBJ2-5 TRBV20-1 CSARPRVETQYF
TRBJ2-4 TRBV20-1 CSARTSGGAQNIQYF
TRBJ2-3 TRBV12-3/TRBV12-4 CASSSRTSGRTDTQYF
TRBJ2-1 TRBV28 CASSAGVGSGLISYEQFF
TRBJ2-1 TRBV20-1 CSPTGTSGSKSGNEQFF
TRBJ1-2 TRBV12-3/TRBV12-4 CASSLAGETSRGYTF
TRBJ2-3 TRBV7-2 CASSLESGGGTDTQYF
TRBJ2-7 TRBV6-1 CASTADRAYEQYF
TRBJ1-6 TRBV12-3/TRBV12-4 CASSRTGGNNSPLHF